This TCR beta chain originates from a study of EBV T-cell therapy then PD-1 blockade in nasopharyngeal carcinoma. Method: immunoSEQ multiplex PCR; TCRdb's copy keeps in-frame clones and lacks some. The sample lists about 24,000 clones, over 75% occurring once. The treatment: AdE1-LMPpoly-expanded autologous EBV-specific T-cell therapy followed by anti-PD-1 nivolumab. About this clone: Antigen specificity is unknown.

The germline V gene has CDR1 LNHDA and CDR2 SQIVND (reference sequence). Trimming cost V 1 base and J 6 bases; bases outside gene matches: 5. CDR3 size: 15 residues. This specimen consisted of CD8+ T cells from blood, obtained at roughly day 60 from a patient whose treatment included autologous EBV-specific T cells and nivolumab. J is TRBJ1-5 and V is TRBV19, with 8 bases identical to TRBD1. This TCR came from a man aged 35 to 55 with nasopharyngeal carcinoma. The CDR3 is CASSIVQGAAQPQHF. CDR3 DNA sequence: TGTGCCAGTAGTATAGTCCAGGGGGCAGCTCAGCCCCAGCATTTT.